What follows are 27 T cell receptor beta chains derived from one specimen sequenced in a study of identical twins. TCRdb used MiXCR to reprocess the 5' RACE reads, holding one entry per CDR3 protein. The repertoire has approximately 220,000 distinct CDR3 sequences, 7.5% of them found once; the top ten carry 1.9%. This sample was also put to use in a study of yellow fever vaccine responses in identical twins.

Sequenced sample: memory (CD45RO+) T cells sorted from blood. Receptor source: a woman aged 18 to 35 in good health.

There are many counts of this clonotype. The rearrangement links TRBV6-5 to TRBJ2-2, with D possibly being TRBD2 (5 bases). Germline CDR1 and CDR2: MNHEY and SVGAGI. This CDR3 is built from 11 residues. Trimming left V 6 bases short and J 16 bases short, with 15 bases between. The CDR3 spells CASRLESEEFF. In DNA form, the CDR3 reads TGTGCCAGCAGACTAGAGTCCGAAGAGTTTTTT.

This clonotype was recorded a few times. The chain couples TRBV14 to TRBJ2-2; 7 bases line up with TRBD1. V lost 0 bases, J lost 4 bases, and 5 bases stayed unmatched. Germline-derived CDR1 and CDR2 are SGHDN and FVKESK. This CDR3 is 16 amino acids long. The CDR3 sequence: CASSQDRNRGTGELFF. CDR3 nucleotides: TGTGCCAGCAGCCAAGATCGCAACAGGGGCACCGGGGAGCTGTTTTTT.

The V gene is TRBV30, the J gene TRBJ2-1, with D perhaps TRBD1 (7 bases). This CDR3 is 15 amino acids long. Germline CDR1 is GTSNPN and CDR2 is SVGIG (reference sequence). Trimming left V 4 bases short and J 5 bases short, with 18 bases between. Here the CDR3 reads CAWTGGLGFDNEQFF. CDR3 in DNA: TGTGCCTGGACAGGGGGACTGGGGTTTGACAATGAGCAGTTCTTC.

This clonotype was detected ten times or more. V and J are TRBV12-3 or TRBV12-4 and TRBJ2-5, with 11 positions matching TRBD2. The CDR3 contains 16 residues. The trim removed 3 bases at V and 8 bases at J, leaving 11 bases unmatched. As DNA, the CDR3 is TGTGCCAGCAGTTTGTCCCGGGTTAGCGGGGGGGAAACCCAGTACTTC. This translates into CASSLSRVSGGETQYF.

In this sample, this clonotype turned up many times. V is TRBV11-1 and J is TRBJ2-1, with TRBD2 matching over 11 bases. The length of the CDR3 is 20 residues. Germline-derived CDR1 and CDR2 are SGHAT and FQDESV (reference sequence). V trimming: 0 bases; J trimming: 0 bases; junction bases outside the gene matches: 10. The CDR3 region has the DNA TGTGCCAGCAGCTTAGCGGCTAGCGGGGGGCCATGGAGCTCCTACAATGAGCAGTTCTTC. Encoded protein: CASSLAASGGPWSSYNEQFF.

This clonotype was observed a few times. J is TRBJ2-5 and V is TRBV5-6; 8 positions match TRBD1. V lost 4 bases to trimming and J lost 7 bases; unmatched junction nucleotides: 6. The length of the CDR3 is 13 residues. Looked up from germline, CDR1 is SGHDT and CDR2 is YYEEEE. The chain's CDR3 is CASSQDRAGTQYF. DNA of the CDR3: TGTGCCAGCAGCCAGGACAGGGCGGGGACCCAGTACTTC.

This clonotype was seen more than once but under ten times. The chain carries TRBV2 and TRBJ2-5; D uncertain. Trimming left V 7 bases short and J 5 bases short, with 11 bases between. The CDR3 runs 12 residues. The germline V gene has CDR1 SNHLY and CDR2 FYNNEI. DNA of the CDR3: TGTGCCAGCACGTGGCAACGGGAGACCCAGTACTTC. It encodes CASTWQRETQYF. Full variable domain (missing parts from reference TRBV2 and TRBJ2-5): EPEVTQTPSHQVTQMGQEVILRCVPISNHLYFYWYRQILGQKVEFLVSFYNNEISEKSEIFDDQFSVERPDGSNFTLKIRSTKLEDSAMYFCASTWQRETQYFGPGTRLLVL.

This clonotype was detected only a few times. This chain links TRBV5-1 with TRBJ1-1; the D gene is possibly TRBD1 (6 bases). Germline V CDR1 and CDR2: SGHRS, YFSETQ. The V end was cut by 7 bases, the J end by 1 base, with 14 bases between. The CDR3 contains 14 residues. CDR3 sequence: CASRPYRENTEAFF. CDR3 nucleotide sequence: TGCGCCAGCCGACCCTACAGGGAGAACACTGAAGCTTTCTTT.

This clonotype was found many times. The chain combines TRBV4-3 with TRBJ2-4, with no clear D. The germline gives CDR1 LGHNA, CDR2 YSLEER. V shed 4 bases and J shed 1 base, with 5 bases lying between them. The CDR3 runs 13 residues. CDR3 residues: CASSPGAKNIQYF. In DNA form, the CDR3 reads TGCGCCAGCAGCCCTGGTGCCAAAAACATTCAGTACTTC.

This clonotype showed up many times. The chain couples TRBV15 to TRBJ2-2, with D perhaps being TRBD1 or TRBD2 (5 bases each). Germline V gene sequence: CDR1 LNHNV, CDR2 YYDKDF (reference sequence). V was trimmed by 3 bases and J by 7 bases, leaving 15 bases between them. The CDR3 has 15 amino acids. The CDR3 spells CATSRDFGGGGELFF. In nucleotides, the CDR3 is TGTGCCACCAGCAGGGATTTTGGTGGGGGCGGGGAGCTGTTTTTT. Full variable domain (outside the CDR3, taken from reference TRBV15 and TRBJ2-2): DAMVIQNPRYQVTQFGKPVTLSCSQTLNHNVMYWYQQKSSQAPKLLFHYYDKDFNNEADTPDNFQSRRPNTSFCFLDIRSPGLGDTAMYLCATSRDFGGGGELFFGEGSRLTVL.

This clonotype was seen ten or more times. V usage is TRBV10-3 and J usage is TRBJ2-5; D is tentatively TRBD1 or TRBD2 (6 bases each). V dropped 5 bases and J dropped 0 bases, with 10 bases sitting between them. The CDR3 is made up of 14 amino acids. Per the germline V gene, CDR1 is ENHRY and CDR2 is SYGVKD. Here the CDR3 reads CAISPRDNQETQYF. CDR3 coding DNA: TGTGCCATCAGTCCGCGGGACAACCAAGAGACCCAGTACTTC.

J is TRBJ1-2 and V is TRBV5-6, with TRBD1 matching over 7 bases. Germline CDR1 SGHDT, CDR2 YYEEEE. After removal of 4 bases from V and 8 bases from J, the junction contained 17 bases not matched to a gene. CDR3 length: 16 amino acids. CDR3 sequence: CASSTGGKTGWRGYTF. The CDR3 DNA sequence: TGTGCCAGCAGCACCGGCGGGAAGACAGGGTGGCGCGGCTACACCTTC.

This chain connects TRBV11-2 to TRBJ2-6, with 7 bases matching TRBD1. The germline V gene has CDR1 SGHAT and CDR2 FQNNGV. Losses at the gene ends were 5 bases for V and 4 bases for J; bases not matched to a gene: 14. This CDR3 is 18 amino acids long. The CDR3 here is CASSARWTGVVGANVLTF. The CDR3 DNA reads as TGTGCCAGCAGCGCCCGCTGGACAGGCGTTGTGGGGGCCAACGTCCTGACTTTC. Using reference TRBV11-2 and TRBJ2-6 for the parts outside the CDR3, the full variable domain is EAGVAQSPRYKIIEKRQSVAFWCNPISGHATLYWYQQILGQGPKLLIQFQNNGVVDDSQLPKDRFSAERLKGVDSTLKIQPAKLEDSAVYLCASSARWTGVVGANVLTFGAGSRLTVL.

The rearrangement uses TRBV20-1 and TRBJ2-1, with TRBD2 matching 14 bases. The CDR3 is 17 residues long. Looked up from germline, CDR1 is DFQATT and CDR2 is SNEGSKA (reference sequence). J gave up 8 bases and V 6 bases, and 15 bases lay outside the gene matches. DNA for the CDR3: TGCAGTGCCCCGGGACTAGCGGGAGATCGGAGGTTCGATGAGCAGTTCTTC. Translation gives CSAPGLAGDRRFDEQFF.

This clonotype was counted ten times or more. This chain uses TRBV5-1 with TRBJ2-7, with 10 positions matching TRBD1. This CDR3 comprises 15 residues. Losses at the gene ends were 2 bases for V and 3 bases for J; bases not matched to a gene: 5. Germline V gene lookup returns CDR1 SGHRS and CDR2 YFSETQ. CDR3 protein: CASSFDGTGVYEQYF. CDR3 nucleotides: TGCGCCAGCAGCTTTGATGGGACAGGGGTCTACGAGCAGTACTTC.

This chain connects TRBV28 to TRBJ2-3, with 10 positions matching TRBD2. Germline CDR1 reads MDHEN; CDR2 reads SYDVKM. The CDR3 has 15 residues. V trimming: 4 bases; J trimming: 3 bases; junction bases outside the gene matches: 4. CDR3 nucleotide sequence: TGTGCCAGCAGTTCCCCTAGCGGGAGAACAGATACGCAGTATTTT. It codes for CASSSPSGRTDTQYF.

In its sample, this clonotype was seen many times. The chain recombines TRBV10-3 with TRBJ1-6; D gene ambiguous. V lost 10 bases and J lost 10, with 14 bases in between. CDR3 length: 12 residues. Germline loops: CDR1 ENHRY, CDR2 SYGVKD. CDR3 DNA: TGTGCCACGAGGGTTTTGGGCTCACCCCTCCACTTT. Its translation is CATRVLGSPLHF.

This clonotype was observed at least ten times. The V gene is TRBV20-1, the J gene TRBJ1-2, with 9 positions matching TRBD1. V lost 5 bases to trimming and J lost 4 bases; unmatched junction nucleotides: 8. The CDR3 consists of 14 residues. Germline V gives CDR1 DFQATT, CDR2 SNEGSKA (reference sequence). The CDR3 nucleotides are TGCAGTGCTCCCACCGGGACAGGGCGCTATGGCTACACCTTC. This gives the protein CSAPTGTGRYGYTF.

This clonotype was detected many times. This chain links TRBV4-2 with TRBJ2-7; TRBD2 agrees at 10 bases. CDR1 LGHNA and CDR2 YNFKEQ come from the germline V gene. The CDR3 extends over 16 amino acids. The ends lost 0 bases at V and 2 bases at J; junction bases unmatched: 4. The CDR3 loop is CASSQDLSGGAYEQYF. In DNA form, the CDR3 reads TGTGCCAGCAGCCAAGATCTAAGCGGGGGGGCCTACGAGCAGTACTTC.

V is TRBV23-1 and J is TRBJ2-7; TRBD2 agrees at 7 bases. TRBV23-1 is filed as an ORF, its function uncertain. The J segment lost 4 bases and the V segment lost 2 bases, leaving 14 bases of the junction unmatched. The CDR3 extends over 17 amino acids. The CDR3 loop reads CASSQAPGLPNTYEQYF. The DNA of the CDR3 is TGCGCCAGCAGTCAAGCCCCGGGACTACCGAATACTTACGAGCAGTACTTC.

This clonotype was seen just once. The chain is built from TRBV9 and TRBJ1-6; D gene ambiguous. V was shortened by 0 bases and J by 2 bases, with 6 bases between the two germline ends. CDR1 and CDR2 from the germline V gene are SGDLS and YYNGEE. CDR3 size: 15 residues. The CDR3 reads CASSVDSTYNSPLHF. In DNA, the CDR3 is TGTGCCAGCAGCGTAGACAGTACCTATAATTCACCCCTCCACTTT.

For the CDR3, the DNA is TGTGCCAGCAGCGTAGAAGGCGTCGCCACAGATACGCAGTATTTT. Protein: CASSVEGVATDTQYF. The chain employs TRBV9 and TRBJ2-3, with no clear D. Germline CDR1 reads SGDLS; CDR2 reads YYNGEE. The CDR3 covers 15 residues. Trimming removed 0 bases at V and 2 bases at J, with 10 bases between.

This clonotype was counted many times. The J gene is TRBJ2-3, the V gene TRBV5-1; TRBD1 matches at 7 bases. CDR1 and CDR2 (germline): SGHRS, YFSETQ. V trimming: 0 bases; J trimming: 0 bases; junction bases outside the gene matches: 4. This CDR3 contains 16 residues. In DNA, the CDR3 is TGCGCCAGCAGCTTGGCACTACAGGGGAGCACAGATACGCAGTATTTT. Its protein is CASSLALQGSTDTQYF.

This clonotype appeared many times. V gene TRBV7-8 combines with J gene TRBJ1-6; D gene uncertain. Trimming pared 1 base from V and 9 bases from J, leaving 7 bases between. This CDR3 contains 13 residues. Germline V gene lookup returns CDR1 SGHVS and CDR2 FQNEAQ. This chain's CDR3 is CASSLVWGSPLHF. In DNA, the CDR3 is TGTGCCAGCAGCTTAGTTTGGGGTTCACCCCTCCACTTT.

This clonotype was seen at least ten times. The rearrangement joins TRBV24-1 to TRBJ1-4; weak D call: TRBD1 (5 bases). V was clipped by 3 bases and J by 8 bases, with 12 bases between them. The CDR3 loop spans 14 amino acids. CDR1 and CDR2 from the germline V gene are KGHDR and SFDVKD. CDR3 sequence: CATSDPPGQEKLFF. The CDR3 DNA reads as TGTGCCACCAGTGATCCCCCAGGGCAGGAAAAACTGTTTTTT.

This clonotype was detected only a few times. Just one base apart from a much larger clone, this may be a read error. The chain carries TRBV7-9 and TRBJ2-5; D is uncertain. In germline, CDR1 is SEHNR, CDR2 FQNEAQ (reference sequence). Trimming left V 5 bases short and J 4 bases short, with 2 bases between. The CDR3 is 10 amino acids. The CDR3 nucleotides read TGTGCCAGCAGCCGAGAGACCCAGTACTTC. This translates into CASSRETQYF.

A few counts support this clonotype. The genes are TRBV5-1 and TRBJ2-5; TRBD1 matches 7 bases. The CDR3 has 15 amino acids. Trimming cost V 4 bases and J 5 bases; bases outside gene matches: 11. Germline V lookup: CDR1 SGHRS, CDR2 YFSETQ. The CDR3 protein is CASSAGQAPKETQYF. In DNA form, the CDR3 reads TGCGCCAGCAGCGCTGGACAGGCCCCGAAGGAGACCCAGTACTTC.